These 2 T cell receptor beta chains originate from one sample sequenced in a study of regulatory T cells in long-lasting Graves disease. Researchers made TCR beta libraries by using iRepertoire HTBI primers and running Arm-PCR on CDR3 regions. TCRdb re-called the multiplex PCR reads through MiXCR, storing one row per CDR3 protein. In the table there are roughly 400,000 distinct CDR3 sequences, under 25% of which are singletons. Specified time point: persistent/refractory GD, antithyroid drugs over 5 years with positive TRAb. PBMC-extracted RNA yielded the TCR library. Sequencing was performed on peripheral blood mononuclear cells (PBMCs), taken when the disease was refractory, from a patient treated with antithyroid drugs. These receptors were collected from a female donor with Graves disease.

J is TRBJ2-2 and V is TRBV6-1, with 11 nucleotides matching TRBD1. Trimming at V came to 6 bases and at J to 3 bases, leaving 3 bases not matched to a gene. CDR3 length equals 15 residues. Germline-derived CDR1 and CDR2 are MNHNS and SASEGT. CDR3: CASRRTGGDTGELFF. CDR3 nucleotides: TGTGCCAGCAGGAGGACAGGGGGCGACACCGGGGAGCTGTTTTTT.

A remark on this clonotype: A read error is possible here, since a much larger clone lies one base away. CDR3 coding DNA: TGTACCAGCAGTTTTAGCGGGGGACCCTACGAGCAGTACTTC. This sequence encodes CTSSFSGGPYEQYF. The V gene is TRBV28, the J gene TRBJ2-7; TRBD2 agrees at 9 bases. CDR3 length: 14 residues. The germline V gene has CDR1 MDHEN and CDR2 SYDVKM.